The text below deals with one TCR beta chain. Its antigen is still unknown. A much more abundant neighbour one base away suggests this may be a read error. Amplification of TCR beta CDR3 regions was carried out from RNA transcripts. A first-round RT-PCR of the TCR CDR3 used the HTBI primer set with the Qiagen OneStep RT-PCR kit. The libraries were constructed in a second round of multiplex PCR and then size-selected and purified. Paired-end sequencing of the libraries was performed with 100 bp reads on an Illumina HiSeq2000. For the original study's pipeline: Raw data were processed with SOAPnuke, discarding reads with adapters, uncalled bases, mean Phred below 15, or no exact constant-primer or identifier match. COPE v1.2.5 was used to merge high-quality paired reads, and clonotypes were defined as unique nucleotide sequences. Clonotypes were aligned to IMGT TRBV, TRBD and TRBJ reference segments using MiTCR v1.1. Only V-J combinations with frequency above 0.0001, covering 99.2% of repertoires, were analysed. A TCS score was defined as the ratio between F50 (clonal expansion) and ExV (chaos), using BLOSUM62-based TCRdist between CDR3 peptides within each V-J. Welch's t-statistics and random forest reduced 500 to 650 V-J features to around 14, which were used in a naive Bayes classifier (R e1071). Starting from the raw public reads, TCRdb applied fastp trimming at Q25, assembled clones with MiXCR and retained in-frame beta chains. Every CDR3 protein is listed once, alongside the most common genes and DNA of its rows. TCRdb, rather than the study authors, made the V and J calls. In all, the sample holds more than 500,000 distinct CDR3 sequences, and 15% to 20% of those were seen once. The ten largest account for less than 30% of the sample.

Including cysteine and phenylalanine, the CDR3 has 20 amino acids. The CDR3 DNA has 60 bases and is translated from base 1. Reading the germline V gene gives CDR1 SGHAT and CDR2 FQNNGV. This sample is part of a study of T cells in Graves' hyperthyroidism and ophthalmopathy (dated by TCRdb to about 2019). Study-level background: Peripheral blood was collected at initial diagnosis, before any treatment. For training and testing, the roughly 93 patients in the discovery cohort were randomly divided in a 7:3 ratio. According to the paper, TCR Vbeta CDR3 sequencing was carried out on roughly 130 peripheral blood samples, which came from approximately 43 ophthalmopathy, 70 to 80 hyperthyroidism and roughly 17 progressor patients. The study also compared thyroid tissue and blood T-cell repertoires from about six Graves' hyperthyroidism patients. Prospective prediction of ophthalmopathy was tested in an independent validation cohort consisting of fewer than 20 hyperthyroidism patients and around 16 patients who later progressed to ophthalmopathy. Once sampling was done, hyperthyroidism patients were given methimazole at a starting dose of 30 mg daily, whereas ophthalmopathy patients were given high-dose intravenous methylprednisolone. To identify TCR V-J signatures that set the groups apart, the researchers used a discovery cohort of more than 95 patients, made up of 43 with Graves' ophthalmopathy and about 55 with stable Graves' hyperthyroidism. Study-wide findings and limitations: In validation, the model predicted progression to ophthalmopathy with around 71% sensitivity and less than 75% specificity, a median of 6.5 months before onset. Blood samples also contained most of the expanded thyroid clonotypes (frequency above 0.001), which suggests that blood repertoires may reflect thyroid immune responses. No statistical method was used to set the sample size in advance, and investigators knew the group allocation. In cross-validation, a model built on a 13 V-J signature told ophthalmopathy apart from stable hyperthyroidism with under 90% sensitivity and roughly 81% specificity, and in testing the same model reached 80%/75%.

Moderately to severely active disease, a Clinical Activity Score of at least 3, a NOSPECS grade of at least 4, and a duration under 3 months were present in ophthalmopathy patients. Exclusion was applied to patients with uncontrolled infections, other autoimmune diseases, pregnancy or lactation. Diagnoses were based on clinical symptoms, serum thyroxine and TRAb, thyroid ultrasound and orbital computed tomography. PBMCs were separated from roughly 9.6 ml of fresh peripheral blood using Ficoll-Paque density gradient centrifugation. Trizol reagent was used to extract total RNA, and RNA quality was then checked on an Agilent 2100 Bioanalyzer.

The origin of this receptor is a woman in her 30s with Graves' ophthalmopathy. Material for sequencing was blood. The chain employs TRBV11-2 and TRBJ2-3; the D gene cannot be resolved beyond TRBD1 or TRBD2, each matching 5 bases. Read as DNA, the sequence is TGTGCCAGCAGGCTTCTCCTCGGGACGGACCCGGGGTCTAGCACAGATGCGCAGTATTTT. The encoded protein is CASRLLLGTDPGSSTDAQYF.